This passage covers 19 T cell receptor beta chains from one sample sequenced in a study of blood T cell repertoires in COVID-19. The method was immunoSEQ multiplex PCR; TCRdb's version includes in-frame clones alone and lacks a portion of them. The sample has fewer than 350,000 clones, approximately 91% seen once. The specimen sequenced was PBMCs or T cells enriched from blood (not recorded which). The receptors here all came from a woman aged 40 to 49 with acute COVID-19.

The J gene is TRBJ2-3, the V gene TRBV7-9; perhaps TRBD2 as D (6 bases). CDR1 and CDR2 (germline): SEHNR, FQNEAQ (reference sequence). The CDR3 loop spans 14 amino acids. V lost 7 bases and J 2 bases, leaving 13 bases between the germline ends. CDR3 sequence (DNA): TGTGCCAGCACGGGTGGGGGGTCCACAGATACGCAGTATTTT. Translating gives CASTGGGSTDTQYF.

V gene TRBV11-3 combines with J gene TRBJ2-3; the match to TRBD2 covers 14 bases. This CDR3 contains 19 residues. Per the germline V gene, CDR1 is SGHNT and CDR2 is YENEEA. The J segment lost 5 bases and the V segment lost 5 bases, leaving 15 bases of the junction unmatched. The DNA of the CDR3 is TGTGCCAGCAGCAAACGGGGACTAGCGGGAGCCCAACGGGGAGATACGCAGTATTTT. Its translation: CASSKRGLAGAQRGDTQYF.

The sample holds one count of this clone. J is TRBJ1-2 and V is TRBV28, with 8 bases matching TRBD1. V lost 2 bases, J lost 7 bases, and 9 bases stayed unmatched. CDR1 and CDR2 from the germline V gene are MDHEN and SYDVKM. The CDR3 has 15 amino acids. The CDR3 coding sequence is TGTGCCAGCAGTTTAAACCGACAGGGGCAGGGTGGCTACACCTTC. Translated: CASSLNRQGQGGYTF.

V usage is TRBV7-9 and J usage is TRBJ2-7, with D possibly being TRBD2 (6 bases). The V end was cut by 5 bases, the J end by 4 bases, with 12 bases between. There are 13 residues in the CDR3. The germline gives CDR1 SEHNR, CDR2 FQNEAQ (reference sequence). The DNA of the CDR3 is TGTGCCAGCAGCCTGGGGGGAGGTTACGAGCAGTACTTC. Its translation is CASSLGGGYEQYF.

The CDR3 DNA sequence: TGTGCCAGCAGCTTAGAGGGACAGAAGAACACTGAAGCTTTCTTT. Its protein is CASSLEGQKNTEAFF. V gene TRBV7-8 combines with J gene TRBJ1-1; TRBD1 matches 7 bases. CDR3 length: 15 residues. V was clipped by 1 base and J by 1 base; unmatched bases: 3. Germline CDR1 is SGHVS and CDR2 is FQNEAQ.

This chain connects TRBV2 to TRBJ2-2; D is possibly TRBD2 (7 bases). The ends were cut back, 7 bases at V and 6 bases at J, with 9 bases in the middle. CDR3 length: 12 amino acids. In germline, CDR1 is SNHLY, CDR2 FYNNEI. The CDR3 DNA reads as TGTGCCAGCAAAGGGGGGGCCGGGGAGCTGTTTTTT. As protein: CASKGGAGELFF.

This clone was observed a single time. The CDR3 sequence is CASRRSASGTYEQYF. The DNA for the CDR3 is TGTGCCAGCAGGCGGTCGGCTAGCGGTACCTACGAGCAGTACTTC. This rearrangement joins TRBV6-5 to TRBJ2-7, with 7 bases fitting TRBD2. This CDR3 spans 15 amino acids. The V gene end was trimmed by 6 bases and the J gene end by 2 bases; junction bases not matched to a gene: 10. Germline CDR1 is MNHEY and CDR2 is SVGAGI.

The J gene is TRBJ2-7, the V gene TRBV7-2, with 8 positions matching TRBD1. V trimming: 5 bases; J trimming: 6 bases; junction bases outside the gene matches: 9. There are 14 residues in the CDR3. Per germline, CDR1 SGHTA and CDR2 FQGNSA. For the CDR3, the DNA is TGTGCCAGCAGCCTAAAAGGACAGGGCGGCGAGCAGTACTTC. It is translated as CASSLKGQGGEQYF.

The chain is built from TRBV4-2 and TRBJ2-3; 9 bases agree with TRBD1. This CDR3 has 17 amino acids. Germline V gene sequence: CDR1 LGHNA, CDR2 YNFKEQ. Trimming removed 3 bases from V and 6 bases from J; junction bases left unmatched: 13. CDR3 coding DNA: TGTGCCAGCAGCCATGCCTCTCCGGGACAGGGTATGGATACGCAGTATTTT. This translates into CASSHASPGQGMDTQYF.

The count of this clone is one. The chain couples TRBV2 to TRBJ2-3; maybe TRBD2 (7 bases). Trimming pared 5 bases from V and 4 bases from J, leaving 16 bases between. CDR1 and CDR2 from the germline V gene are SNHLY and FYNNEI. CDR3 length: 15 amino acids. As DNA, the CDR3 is TGTGCCAGCAGTCTTACAGGGAGCGGGGCAGATACGCAGTATTTT. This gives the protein CASSLTGSGADTQYF.

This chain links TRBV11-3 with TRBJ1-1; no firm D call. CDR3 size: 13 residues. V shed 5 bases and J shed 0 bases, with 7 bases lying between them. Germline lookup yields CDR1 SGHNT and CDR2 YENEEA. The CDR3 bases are TGTGCCAGCAGCGAAAGAGTGAACACTGAAGCTTTCTTT. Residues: CASSERVNTEAFF.

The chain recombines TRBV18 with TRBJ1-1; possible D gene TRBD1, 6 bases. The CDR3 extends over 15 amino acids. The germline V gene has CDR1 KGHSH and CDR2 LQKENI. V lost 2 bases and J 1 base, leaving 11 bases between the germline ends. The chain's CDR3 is CASSPGDTRNTEAFF. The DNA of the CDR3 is TGTGCCAGCTCACCAGGGGACACGCGGAACACTGAAGCTTTCTTT. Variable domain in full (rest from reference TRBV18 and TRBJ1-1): NAGVMQNPRHLVRRRGQEARLRCSPMKGHSHVYWYRQLPEEGLKFMVYLQKENIIDESGMPKERFSAEFPKEGPSILRIQQVVRGDSAAYFCASSPGDTRNTEAFFGQGTRLTVV.

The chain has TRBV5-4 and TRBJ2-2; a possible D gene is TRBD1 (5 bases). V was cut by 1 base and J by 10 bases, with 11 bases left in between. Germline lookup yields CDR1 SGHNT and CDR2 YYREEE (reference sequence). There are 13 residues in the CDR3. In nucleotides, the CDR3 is TGTGCCAGCAGCTTGTGGGGCACGGAGGAGCTGTTTTTT. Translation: CASSLWGTEELFF.

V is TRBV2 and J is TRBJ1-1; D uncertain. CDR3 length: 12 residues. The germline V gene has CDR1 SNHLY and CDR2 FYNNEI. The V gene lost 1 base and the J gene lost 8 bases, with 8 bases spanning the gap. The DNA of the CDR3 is TGTGCCAGCAGTGAAGTTAACTGGGAAGCTTTCTTT. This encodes CASSEVNWEAFF.

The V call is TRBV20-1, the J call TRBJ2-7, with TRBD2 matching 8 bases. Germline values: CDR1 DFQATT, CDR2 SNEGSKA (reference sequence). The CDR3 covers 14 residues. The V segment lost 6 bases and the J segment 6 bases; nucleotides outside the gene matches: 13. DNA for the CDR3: TGCAGTGCAAGTGGGGCAGCGGGGGAGCGCGAGCAGTACTTC. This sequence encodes CSASGAAGEREQYF.

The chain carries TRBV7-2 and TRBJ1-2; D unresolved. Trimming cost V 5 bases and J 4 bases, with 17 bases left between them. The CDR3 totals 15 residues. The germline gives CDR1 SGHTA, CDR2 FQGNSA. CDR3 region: CASSPRWAEGYGYTF. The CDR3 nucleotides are TGTGCCAGCAGCCCTCGGTGGGCAGAGGGCTATGGCTACACCTTC. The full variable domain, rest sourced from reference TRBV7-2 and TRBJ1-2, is GAGVSQSPSNKVTEKGKDVELRCDPISGHTALYWYRQSLGQGLEFLIYFQGNSAPDKSGLPSDRFSAERTGGSVSTLTIQRTQQEDSAVYLCASSPRWAEGYGYTFGSGTRLTVV.

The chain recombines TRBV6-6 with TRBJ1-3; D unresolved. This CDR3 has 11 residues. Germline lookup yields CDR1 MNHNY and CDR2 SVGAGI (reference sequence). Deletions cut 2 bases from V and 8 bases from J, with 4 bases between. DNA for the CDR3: TGTGCCAGCAGTTACGTAGACACCATATATTTT. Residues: CASSYVDTIYF.

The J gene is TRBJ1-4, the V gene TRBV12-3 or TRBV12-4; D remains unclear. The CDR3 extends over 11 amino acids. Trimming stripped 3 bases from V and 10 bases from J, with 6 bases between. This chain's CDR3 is CASSFGGKLFF. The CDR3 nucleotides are TGTGCCAGCAGTTTTGGCGGAAAACTGTTTTTT.

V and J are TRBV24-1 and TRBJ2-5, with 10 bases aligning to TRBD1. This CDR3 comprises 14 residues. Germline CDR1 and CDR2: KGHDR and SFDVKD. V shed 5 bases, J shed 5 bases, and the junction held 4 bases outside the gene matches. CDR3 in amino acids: CATSGQGAWETQYF. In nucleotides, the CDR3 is TGTGCCACCAGTGGACAGGGGGCTTGGGAGACCCAGTACTTC.